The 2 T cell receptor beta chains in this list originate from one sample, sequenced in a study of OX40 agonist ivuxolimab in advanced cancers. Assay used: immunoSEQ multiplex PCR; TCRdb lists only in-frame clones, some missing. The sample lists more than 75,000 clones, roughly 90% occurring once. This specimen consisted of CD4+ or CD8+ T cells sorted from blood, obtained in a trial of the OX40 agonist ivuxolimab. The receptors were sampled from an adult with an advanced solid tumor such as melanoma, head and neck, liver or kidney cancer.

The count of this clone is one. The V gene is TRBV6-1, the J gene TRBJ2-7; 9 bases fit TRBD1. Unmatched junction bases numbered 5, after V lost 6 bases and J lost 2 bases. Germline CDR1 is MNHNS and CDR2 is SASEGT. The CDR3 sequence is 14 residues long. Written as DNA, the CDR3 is TGTGCCAGCAGAGGGGGACAGGGCCCCTACGAGCAGTACTTC. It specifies CASRGGQGPYEQYF.

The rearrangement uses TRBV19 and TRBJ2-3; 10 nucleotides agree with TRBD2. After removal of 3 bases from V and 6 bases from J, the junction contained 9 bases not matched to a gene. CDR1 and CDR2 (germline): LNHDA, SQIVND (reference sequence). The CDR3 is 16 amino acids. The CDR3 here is CASSIGLAGVRDTQYF. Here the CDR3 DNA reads TGTGCCAGTAGTATCGGGCTAGCGGGAGTCAGGGATACGCAGTATTTT.